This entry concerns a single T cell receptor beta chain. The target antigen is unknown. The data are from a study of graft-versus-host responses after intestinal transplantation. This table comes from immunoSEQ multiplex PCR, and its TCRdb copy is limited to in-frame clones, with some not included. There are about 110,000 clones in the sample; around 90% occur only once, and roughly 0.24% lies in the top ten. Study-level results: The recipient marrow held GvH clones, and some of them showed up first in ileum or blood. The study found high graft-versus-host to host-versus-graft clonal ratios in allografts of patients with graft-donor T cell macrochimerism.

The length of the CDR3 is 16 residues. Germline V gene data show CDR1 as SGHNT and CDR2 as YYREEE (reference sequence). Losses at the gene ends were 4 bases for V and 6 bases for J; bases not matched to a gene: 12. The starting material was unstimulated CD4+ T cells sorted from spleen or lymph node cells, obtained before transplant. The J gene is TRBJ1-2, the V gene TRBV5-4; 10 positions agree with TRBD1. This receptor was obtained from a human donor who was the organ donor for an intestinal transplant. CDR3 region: CASSGSVAGTGDGYTF. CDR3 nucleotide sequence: TGTGCCAGCAGCGGATCCGTCGCCGGGACAGGGGATGGCTACACCTTC.